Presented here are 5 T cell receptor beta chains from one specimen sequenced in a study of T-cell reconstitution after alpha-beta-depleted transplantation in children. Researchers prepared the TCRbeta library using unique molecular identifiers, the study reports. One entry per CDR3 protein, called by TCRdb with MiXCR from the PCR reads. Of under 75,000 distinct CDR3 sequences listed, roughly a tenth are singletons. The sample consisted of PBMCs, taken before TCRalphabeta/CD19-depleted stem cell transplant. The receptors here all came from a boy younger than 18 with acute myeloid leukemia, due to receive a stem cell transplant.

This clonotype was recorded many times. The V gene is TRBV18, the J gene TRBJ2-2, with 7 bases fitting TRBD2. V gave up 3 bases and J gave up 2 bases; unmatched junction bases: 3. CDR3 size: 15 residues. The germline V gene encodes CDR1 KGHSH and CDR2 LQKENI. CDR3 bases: TGTGCCAGCTCACCGTCTAGCGGTAACACCGGGGAGCTGTTTTTT. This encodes CASSPSSGNTGELFF.

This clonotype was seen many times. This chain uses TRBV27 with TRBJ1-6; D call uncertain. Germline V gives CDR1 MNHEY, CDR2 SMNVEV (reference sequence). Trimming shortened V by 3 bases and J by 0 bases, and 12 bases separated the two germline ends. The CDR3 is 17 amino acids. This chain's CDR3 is CASSLAPRSSYNSPLHF. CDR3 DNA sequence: TGTGCCAGCAGTTTGGCCCCCAGGAGCTCCTATAATTCACCCCTCCACTTT.

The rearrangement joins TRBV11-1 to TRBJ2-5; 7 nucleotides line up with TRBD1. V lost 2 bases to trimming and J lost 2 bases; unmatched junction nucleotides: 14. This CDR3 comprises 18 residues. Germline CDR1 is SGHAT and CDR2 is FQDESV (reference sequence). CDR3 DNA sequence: TGTGCCAGCAGCTTACCCACGGGCGAAGGGACAGAGCAAGAGACCCAGTACTTC. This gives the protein CASSLPTGEGTEQETQYF.

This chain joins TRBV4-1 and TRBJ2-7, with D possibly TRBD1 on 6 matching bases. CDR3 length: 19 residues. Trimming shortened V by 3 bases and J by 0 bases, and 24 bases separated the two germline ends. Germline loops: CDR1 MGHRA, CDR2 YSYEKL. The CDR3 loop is CASSQAPLTGANPSYEQYV. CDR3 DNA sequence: TGCGCCAGCAGCCAGGCCCCTCTGACAGGAGCCAATCCCTCCTACGAGCAGTACGTC.

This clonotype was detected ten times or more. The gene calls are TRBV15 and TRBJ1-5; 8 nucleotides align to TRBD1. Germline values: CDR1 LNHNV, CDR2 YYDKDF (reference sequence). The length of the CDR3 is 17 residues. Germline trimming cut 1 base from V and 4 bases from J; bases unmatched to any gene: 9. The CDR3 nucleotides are TGTGCCACCAGCAGAGTCCTAATGGGACAGGTTAATCAGCCCCAGCATTTT. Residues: CATSRVLMGQVNQPQHF.